This T cell receptor beta chain emerged from a study of T-cell reconstitution after alpha-beta-depleted transplantation in children. This clonotype was seen many times. Germline loops: CDR1 SQVTM, CDR2 ANQGSEA. The CDR3 contains 12 residues. The junction had 3 bases not matched to a gene; V was cut back by 6 bases and J by 2 bases. Construction of the TCRbeta library involved unique molecular identifiers. TCRdb independently ran MiXCR on the PCR reads; one entry per CDR3 protein. The sample holds about 400,000 distinct CDR3 sequences; just over 20% are singletons and the top ten take 3% to 4%. J is TRBJ2-7 and V is TRBV29-1; TRBD1 agrees at 8 bases. The sequence was obtained from a human donor who donated a stem cell graft to a child with acute myeloid leukemia. Material: PBMCs from the stem cell graft donor, obtained from the stem cell graft. CDR3 coding DNA: TGCAGCGTAAGGGACAGGACCTACGAGCAGTACTTC. Translation gives CSVRDRTYEQYF.